The present T cell receptor (beta chain) was sequenced within a study of blood T cell repertoires in COVID-19. This CDR3 spans 13 amino acids. The V end lost 5 bases, the J end lost 4 bases, and 12 bases lay between the germline ends. Clones were sequenced by immunoSEQ multiplex PCR, and TCRdb holds only the in-frame ones, with some missing. In the table there are roughly 140,000 clones, more than 80% of which are singletons. The sequenced sample was peripheral blood. The J gene is TRBJ2-7, the V gene TRBV12-3 or TRBV12-4; D gene uncertain. This receptor was taken from a human donor in a cohort sampled during active COVID-19. CDR3 protein: CASSPQTRYEQYF. The CDR3 DNA sequence: TGTGCCAGCAGTCCTCAAACCAGGTACGAGCAGTACTTC.